This TCR beta chain was captured by sequencing in a study of blood T cells in healthy people across ages. The second PCR ran about 6 to 12 cycles with a sample-barcoded 5' primer and J-beta primers. TCRdb re-called the 5' RACE reads through MiXCR, storing one row per CDR3 protein. The repertoire includes roughly 500,000 distinct CDR3 sequences, 20% to 30% of them detected once, and 8.5% to 9.5% sits in the top ten. As concerns this clonotype: Its cognate antigen is unknown.

General study findings and limits: Underestimates were what the diversity estimates from one million T cells were considered to be.

In addition, the sample was reused for a study of T cells of mothers and their children. As that study records: None of the identified T cell clones proved to be persistent microchimeric clones.

This clonotype originated in a boy aged 5-17 years in good health. The sequencing input was blood.

The CDR3 spells CASSTAGTEHNEQFF. CDR3 nucleotides: TGTGCCAGCAGCACGGCCGGGACAGAGCACAATGAGCAGTTCTTC. The V gene is TRBV7-9, the J gene TRBJ2-1; 7 bases match TRBD1. The CDR3 runs 15 residues. Germline CDR1 SEHNR, CDR2 FQNEAQ (reference sequence). V dropped 5 bases and J dropped 5; count of bases not matched to a gene: 9.